Each of the 27 T cell receptor beta chains below was sequenced from the same sample in a study of T cell therapy after organ transplantation. Antigens of these TCRs are unknown. As for time point: 20-29 weeks after completion of therapy. The data were produced by immunoSEQ multiplex PCR, yet TCRdb's version contains in-frame clones alone and is incomplete. The repertoire holds some 17,000 clones, with 85% as singletons. Sequencing used CD8+ T cells from blood, obtained after autologous CMV-specific T cell therapy. Receptors originate from a human patient who had received a solid organ transplant and had CMV disease. Some T cells may be transferred from the graft donor.

For this clone: A read error may produce the germline difference seen at one junction end. The rearrangement uses TRBV6-1 and TRBJ2-1; a possible D gene is TRBD1 (5 bases). The CDR3 totals 15 residues. Germline V gives CDR1 MNHNS, CDR2 SASEGT. CDR3 DNA sequence: TGTGCCAGCAGCGAAGGGGTCATGGCCTACAATGAGCAGTTCTTC. As protein: CASSEGVMAYNEQFF.

The chain is built from TRBV6-5 and TRBJ2-5; 7 positions match TRBD1. This CDR3 region has 14 residues. The J segment lost 5 bases and the V segment lost 7 bases, leaving 10 bases of the junction unmatched. Per germline, CDR1 MNHEY and CDR2 SVGAGI. The CDR3 DNA is TGTGCCAGCACCCCACAGGGGATACTCGAGACCCAGTACTTC. It yields the protein CASTPQGILETQYF.

V is TRBV5-4 and J is TRBJ1-5; D not resolved. The CDR3 runs to 14 residues. Trimming took 3 bases from V and 0 from J, leaving 7 bases between them. The germline gives CDR1 SGHNT, CDR2 YYREEE (reference sequence). The CDR3 region is CASSSWDSNQPQHF. CDR3 DNA sequence: TGTGCCAGCAGCTCCTGGGATAGCAATCAGCCCCAGCATTTT.

The gene calls are TRBV6-5 and TRBJ2-5, with D possibly being TRBD2 (6 bases). V was shortened by 2 bases and J by 4 bases, with 11 bases between the two germline ends. The CDR3 is 14 amino acids. The germline V gene encodes CDR1 MNHEY and CDR2 SVGAGI. Here the CDR3 DNA reads TGTGCCAGCAGTTACACAACGGGAGTAGAGACCCAGTACTTC. The encoded protein is CASSYTTGVETQYF.

The chain recombines TRBV6-5 with TRBJ1-3; D is perhaps TRBD1 (5 bases). The CDR3 covers 16 residues. Trimming removed 4 bases from V and 2 bases from J, with 15 bases in between. Germline lookup yields CDR1 MNHEY and CDR2 SVGAGI. CDR3 in amino acids: CASSSLKTGAGNTIYF. In DNA, the CDR3 is TGTGCCAGCAGTTCATTAAAAACAGGTGCTGGAAACACCATATATTTT.

The rearrangement links TRBV9 to TRBJ2-2; D might be TRBD2 (6 bases). The CDR3 length is 14 residues. Trimming pared 1 base from V and 6 bases from J, leaving 10 bases between. Germline CDR1 SGDLS, CDR2 YYNGEE. CDR3 in amino acids: CASSVLGGPGELFF. CDR3 DNA: TGTGCCAGCAGCGTATTGGGGGGACCCGGGGAGCTGTTTTTT.

The chain has TRBV9 and TRBJ1-2, with D uncertain. Germline V gives CDR1 SGDLS, CDR2 YYNGEE. V was trimmed by 0 bases and J by 3 bases, leaving 9 bases between them. The CDR3 consists of 14 residues. In nucleotides, the CDR3 is TGTGCCAGCAGCGTAGGGGAACTCTACTATGGCTACACCTTC. It is translated as CASSVGELYYGYTF.

This chain joins TRBV13 and TRBJ2-1; no clear D. Germline V gene data show CDR1 as PRHDT and CDR2 as FYEKMQ (reference sequence). The CDR3 runs 13 residues. V dropped 7 bases and J dropped 6 bases, with 13 bases sitting between them. The CDR3 region has the DNA TGTGCCAGCAATGGATACGGGCGCAATGAGCAGTTCTTC. This gives the protein CASNGYGRNEQFF. Full variable domain (rest looked up from reference TRBV13 and TRBJ2-1): AAGVIQSPRHLIKEKRETATLKCYPIPRHDTVYWYQQGPGQDPQFLISFYEKMQSDKGSIPDRFSAQQFSDYHSELNMSSLELGDSALYFCASNGYGRNEQFFGPGTRLTVL.

This chain links TRBV7-9 with TRBJ1-5; a possible D gene is TRBD1 (5 bases). The CDR3 extends over 18 amino acids. Germline CDR1 SEHNR, CDR2 FQNEAQ (reference sequence). V lost 5 bases and J lost 3, with 23 bases in between. The CDR3 region is CASSPLRGDDGHNQPQHF. CDR3 nucleotide sequence: TGTGCCAGCAGCCCCCTCCGCGGTGATGACGGACACAATCAGCCCCAGCATTTT. The whole variable domain, remainder taken from reference TRBV7-9 and TRBJ1-5, is DTGVSQNPRHKITKRGQNVTFRCDPISEHNRLYWYRQTLGQGPEFLTYFQNEAQLEKSRLLSDRFSAERPKGSFSTLEIQRTEQGDSAMYLCASSPLRGDDGHNQPQHFGDGTRLSIL.

J is TRBJ2-4 and V is TRBV7-9, with 12 nucleotides matching TRBD1. The CDR3 consists of 18 residues. Germline V gene lookup returns CDR1 SEHNR and CDR2 FQNEAQ (reference sequence). The V and J ends lost 5 bases and 1 base, in that order; junction bases with no gene match: 9. CDR3 nucleotides: TGTGCCAGCAGCCCGACGGGGACAGGGGGCCCGGCCAAAAACATTCAGTACTTC. It specifies CASSPTGTGGPAKNIQYF.

The chain carries TRBV27 and TRBJ2-5; D tentatively reads TRBD1 or TRBD2 (7 bases each). The J call may be in error: the DNA end matches TRBJ2-7 better. Germline V gives CDR1 MNHEY, CDR2 SMNVEV (reference sequence). The CDR3 contains 16 residues. In DNA form, the CDR3 reads TGTGCCAGCAGTCCACGGGGGGTAGGGGGCAACTACGAGCAGTACTTC. Translated: CASSPRGVGGNYEQYF.

This clone has only a few counts. The V and J genes are TRBV5-1 and TRBJ2-7, with 13 bases matching TRBD2. CDR3 length equals 17 residues. Trimming removed 4 bases from V and 2 bases from J; junction bases left unmatched: 9. Germline CDR1 and CDR2: SGHRS and YFSETQ. CDR3 in amino acids: CASSPGLAGIFAYEQYF. Written as DNA, the CDR3 is TGCGCCAGCAGCCCGGGACTAGCGGGAATCTTCGCCTACGAGCAGTACTTC. Variable domain in full (rest from reference TRBV5-1 and TRBJ2-7): KAGVTQTPRYLIKTRGQQVTLSCSPISGHRSVSWYQQTPGQGLQFLFEYFSETQRNKGNFPGRFSGRQFSNSRSEMNVSTLELGDSALYLCASSPGLAGIFAYEQYFGPGTRLTVT.

The chain is built from TRBV7-8 and TRBJ2-5; the D gene is possibly TRBD2 (5 bases). Trimming left V 1 base short and J 4 bases short, with 10 bases between. This CDR3 has 14 amino acids. Germline-derived CDR1 and CDR2 are SGHVS and FQNEAQ. The DNA for the CDR3 is TGTGCCAGCAGCTTAGAGGCTAGCAGAGAGACCCAGTACTTC. Amino acids: CASSLEASRETQYF. The full variable domain, its missing parts supplied by reference TRBV7-8 and TRBJ2-5, is GAGVSQSPRYKVAKRGQDVALRCDPISGHVSLFWYQQALGQGPEFLTYFQNEAQLDKSGLPSDRFFAERPEGSVSTLKIQRTQQEDSAVYLCASSLEASRETQYFGPGTRLLVL.

The rearrangement links TRBV11-2 to TRBJ2-1, with unresolved D. The CDR3 contains 12 residues. The germline V and J ends were trimmed by 5 bases and 6 bases, with 8 bases remaining between them. Germline values: CDR1 SGHAT, CDR2 FQNNGV. CDR3 DNA sequence: TGTGCCAGCAGCCACCAGTCCAATGAGCAGTTCTTC. Translating gives CASSHQSNEQFF.

Turning to this clone: One junction end does not reproduce the germline sequence, and a read error may be involved. This chain joins TRBV7-7 and TRBJ1-1, with 8 bases matching TRBD1. The CDR3 contains 18 residues. CDR1 and CDR2 (germline): SSHAT, FNYEAQ (reference sequence). Written as DNA, the CDR3 is TGTGCTAGCAGCTTAAGGTGGGATTTACAGGGGGGAAGGACTGAAGCTTTCTTT. This encodes CASSLRWDLQGGRTEAFF.

The rearrangement links TRBV4-1 to TRBJ2-7; 7 positions match TRBD2. Germline V CDR1 and CDR2: MGHRA, YSYEKL. CDR3 size: 15 residues. After removal of 4 bases from V and 4 bases from J, the junction contained 10 bases not matched to a gene. CDR3 protein: CASSPFGGGGYEQYF. Written as DNA, the CDR3 is TGCGCCAGCAGCCCCTTTGGGGGGGGAGGATACGAGCAGTACTTC.

This chain connects TRBV4-2 to TRBJ2-7; D remains unclear. V was trimmed by 4 bases and J by 7 bases, leaving 8 bases between them. CDR1 is LGHNA and CDR2 is YNFKEQ in the germline V gene. This CDR3 has 11 amino acids. The CDR3 coding sequence is TGTGCCAGCAGCCCGGGTCTGGAGCAGTACTTC. Translating it yields CASSPGLEQYF.

This CDR3 reads CASSLGSQFAYGYTF. CDR3 coding DNA: TGTGCCAGCAGCTTAGGGTCCCAATTCGCCTATGGCTACACCTTC. The chain recombines TRBV7-9 with TRBJ1-2; no definite D call. The CDR3 loop spans 15 amino acids. The germline V gene encodes CDR1 SEHNR and CDR2 FQNEAQ (reference sequence). V was clipped by 1 base and J by 4 bases, with 13 bases between them.

On this clone itself: Other DNA sequences within the sample encode an identical CDR3. The chain recombines TRBV5-6 with TRBJ1-2; TRBD1 might be the D (6 bases). This CDR3 is 13 amino acids long. The germline V gene has CDR1 SGHDT and CDR2 YYEEEE. The V gene lost 3 bases and the J gene lost 4 bases, with 10 bases spanning the gap. The CDR3 bases are TGTGCCAGCAGCTCCGGACAGACCTATGGCTACACCTTC. This encodes CASSSGQTYGYTF.

This chain connects TRBV18 to TRBJ1-1; D ambiguous. Trimming took off 1 base at V and 4 bases at J, with 16 bases between the two ends. The CDR3 contains 16 residues. From germline, CDR1 is KGHSH and CDR2 LQKENI. The CDR3 region is CASSPRADREFTEAFF. The CDR3 DNA is TGTGCCAGCTCACCACGAGCCGACCGGGAATTCACTGAAGCTTTCTTT. Supplemented by reference TRBV18 and TRBJ1-1, the full variable domain reads NAGVMQNPRHLVRRRGQEARLRCSPMKGHSHVYWYRQLPEEGLKFMVYLQKENIIDESGMPKERFSAEFPKEGPSILRIQQVVRGDSAAYFCASSPRADREFTEAFFGQGTRLTVV.

Here the CDR3 DNA reads TGTGCCAGCAGCCAAGGACAGGGGGAAACCGGGGAGCTGTTTTTT. Translating it yields CASSQGQGETGELFF. V gene TRBV6-4 combines with J gene TRBJ2-2; 10 bases are shared with TRBD1. The junction had 6 bases not matched to a gene; V was cut back by 6 bases and J by 5 bases. The CDR3 consists of 15 residues. The V gene's germline CDR1 is MRHNA and CDR2 SNTAGT.

The V call is TRBV29-1, the J call TRBJ1-2, with 8 bases fitting TRBD1. V was clipped by 6 bases and J by 2 bases; unmatched bases: 8. The CDR3 totals 14 residues. Germline lookup yields CDR1 SQVTM and CDR2 ANQGSEA. CDR3 bases: TGCAGCGTGTGGACAGGGACGAGAAACTATGGCTACACCTTC. This translates into CSVWTGTRNYGYTF.

The chain combines TRBV10-2 with TRBJ2-7, with D possibly matching TRBD2 (6 bases). Trimming shortened V by 10 bases and J by 0 bases, and 16 bases separated the two germline ends. Germline assignment: CDR1 WSHSY and CDR2 SAAADI. CDR3 length equals 14 residues. The CDR3 nucleotides are TGCGCCACCTCTGGGACTGTAAGCTCCTACGAGCAGTACTTC. Translated, it gives CATSGTVSSYEQYF.

This chain uses TRBV15 with TRBJ1-6; tentatively, D is TRBD1 (6 bases). The CDR3 loop spans 14 amino acids. CDR1 is LNHNV and CDR2 is YYDKDF in the germline V gene (reference sequence). Trimming shortened V by 0 bases and J by 9 bases, and 9 bases separated the two germline ends. This CDR3 reads CATSRDRGASPLHF. The CDR3 coding sequence is TGTGCCACCAGCAGAGACAGGGGAGCTTCACCCCTCCACTTT. The full variable domain, completed using reference TRBV15 and TRBJ1-6, is DAMVIQNPRYQVTQFGKPVTLSCSQTLNHNVMYWYQQKSSQAPKLLFHYYDKDFNNEADTPDNFQSRRPNTSFCFLDIRSPGLGDTAMYLCATSRDRGASPLHFGNGTRLTVT.

The J gene is TRBJ1-2, the V gene TRBV19, with 10 bases identical to TRBD1. CDR1 and CDR2 (germline): LNHDA, SQIVND (reference sequence). The CDR3 length is 13 residues. With V trimmed by 5 bases and J by 6 bases, 3 bases remained unmatched. The CDR3 loop reads CASSPGTGDGYTF. For the CDR3, the DNA is TGTGCCAGTAGTCCCGGGACAGGGGATGGCTACACCTTC.

The sample holds a few counts of this clone. J is TRBJ1-2 and V is TRBV10-3; tentative D call: TRBD1 (6 bases). This CDR3 has 16 residues. The germline V gene encodes CDR1 ENHRY and CDR2 SYGVKD. Trimming cost V 6 bases and J 0 bases, with 17 bases left between them. Here the CDR3 DNA reads TGTGCCATCAGGGGGGGAGAGGACAGCCCTAACTATGGCTACACCTTC. Translating it yields CAIRGGEDSPNYGYTF.

This sequence joins TRBV19 and TRBJ1-1; possibly TRBD1 for D (5 bases). The CDR3 totals 15 residues. The germline V gene encodes CDR1 LNHDA and CDR2 SQIVND (reference sequence). Trimming removed 3 bases at V and 1 base at J, with 12 bases between. CDR3 DNA: TGTGCCAGTAGTATCAGGCGGGACTGGAACACTGAAGCTTTCTTT. Protein product: CASSIRRDWNTEAFF. Full variable domain (missing parts from reference TRBV19 and TRBJ1-1): DGGITQSPKYLFRKEGQNVTLSCEQNLNHDAMYWYRQDPGQGLRLIYYSQIVNDFQKGDIAEGYSVSREKKESFPLTVTSAQKNPTAFYLCASSIRRDWNTEAFFGQGTRLTVV.